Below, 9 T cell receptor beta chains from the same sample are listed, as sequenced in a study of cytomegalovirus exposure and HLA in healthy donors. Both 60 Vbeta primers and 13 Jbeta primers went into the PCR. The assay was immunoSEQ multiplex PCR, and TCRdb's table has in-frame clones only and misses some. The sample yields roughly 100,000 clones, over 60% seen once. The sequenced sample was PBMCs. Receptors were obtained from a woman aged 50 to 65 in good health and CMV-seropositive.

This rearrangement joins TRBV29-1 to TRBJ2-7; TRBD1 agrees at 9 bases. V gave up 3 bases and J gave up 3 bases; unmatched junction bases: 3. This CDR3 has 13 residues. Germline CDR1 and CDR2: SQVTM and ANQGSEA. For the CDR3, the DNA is TGCAGCGTTGAGTCGGGACAGGGCTACGAGCAGTACTTC. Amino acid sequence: CSVESGQGYEQYF.

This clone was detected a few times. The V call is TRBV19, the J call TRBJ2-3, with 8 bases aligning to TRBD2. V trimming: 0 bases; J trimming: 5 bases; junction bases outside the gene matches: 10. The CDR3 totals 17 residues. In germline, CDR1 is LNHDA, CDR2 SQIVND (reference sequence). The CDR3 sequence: CASSIEGPGGARDTQYF. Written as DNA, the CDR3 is TGTGCCAGTAGTATAGAGGGTCCCGGGGGGGCCCGAGATACGCAGTATTTT.

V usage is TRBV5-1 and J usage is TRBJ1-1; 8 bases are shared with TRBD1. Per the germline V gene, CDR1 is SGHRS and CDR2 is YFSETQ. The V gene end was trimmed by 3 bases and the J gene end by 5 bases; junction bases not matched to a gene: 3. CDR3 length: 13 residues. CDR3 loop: CASSYRQGTEAFF. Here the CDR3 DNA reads TGCGCCAGCAGCTATAGACAGGGGACTGAAGCTTTCTTT.

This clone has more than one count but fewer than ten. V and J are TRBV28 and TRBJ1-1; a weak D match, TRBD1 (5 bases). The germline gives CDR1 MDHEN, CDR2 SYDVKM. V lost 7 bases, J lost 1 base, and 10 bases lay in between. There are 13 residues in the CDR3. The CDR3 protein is CASNGGPNTEAFF. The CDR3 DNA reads TGTGCCAGCAACGGGGGTCCGAACACTGAAGCTTTCTTT. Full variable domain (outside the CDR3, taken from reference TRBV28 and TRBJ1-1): DVKVTQSSRYLVKRTGEKVFLECVQDMDHENMFWYRQDPGLGLRLIYFSYDVKMKEKGDIPEGYSVSREKKERFSLILESASTNQTSMYLCASNGGPNTEAFFGQGTRLTVV.

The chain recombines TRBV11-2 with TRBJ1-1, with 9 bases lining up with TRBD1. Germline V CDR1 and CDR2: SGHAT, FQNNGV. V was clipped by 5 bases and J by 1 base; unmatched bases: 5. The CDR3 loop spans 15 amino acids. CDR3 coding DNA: TGTGCCAGCAGCCACCTACAGGGGGCGAACACTGAAGCTTTCTTT. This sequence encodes CASSHLQGANTEAFF.

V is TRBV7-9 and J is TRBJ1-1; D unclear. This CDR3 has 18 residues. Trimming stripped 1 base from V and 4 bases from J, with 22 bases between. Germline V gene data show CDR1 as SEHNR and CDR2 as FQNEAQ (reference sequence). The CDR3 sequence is CASSLGITVSHRGTEAFF. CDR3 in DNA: TGTGCCAGCAGCTTAGGTATCACGGTCAGTCATCGAGGCACTGAAGCTTTCTTT.

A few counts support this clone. The CDR3 bases are TGTGCCAGCAGAAGCCTAATGAACACTGAAGCTTTCTTT. It translates to CASRSLMNTEAFF. This rearrangement joins TRBV6-1 to TRBJ1-1, with D hard to call. V was trimmed by 6 bases and J by 0 bases, leaving 8 bases between them. This CDR3 region has 13 residues. Per the germline V gene, CDR1 is MNHNS and CDR2 is SASEGT.

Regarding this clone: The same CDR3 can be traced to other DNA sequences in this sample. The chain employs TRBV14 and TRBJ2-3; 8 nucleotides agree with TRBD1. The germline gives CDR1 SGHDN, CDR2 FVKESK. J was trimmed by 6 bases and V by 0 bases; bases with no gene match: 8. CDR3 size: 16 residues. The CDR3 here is CASSQDSGTGWDTQYF. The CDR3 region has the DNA TGTGCCAGCAGCCAAGATTCAGGGACAGGTTGGGATACGCAGTATTTT.

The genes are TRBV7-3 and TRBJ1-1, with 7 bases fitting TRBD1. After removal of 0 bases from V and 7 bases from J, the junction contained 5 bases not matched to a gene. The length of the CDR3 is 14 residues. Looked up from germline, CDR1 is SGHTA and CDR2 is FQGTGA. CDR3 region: CASSLTVGQHEAFF. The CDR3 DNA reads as TGTGCCAGCAGCTTAACCGTGGGACAGCATGAAGCTTTCTTT.